This T cell receptor beta chain was sequenced in a study of T cell responses to AZD1222 COVID-19 vaccine. The ends were cut back, 3 bases at V and 1 base at J, with 6 bases in the middle. The CDR3 extends over 13 amino acids. The method was immunoSEQ multiplex PCR; TCRdb's version includes in-frame clones alone and lacks a portion of them. This sample has fewer than 100,000 clones, with roughly 89% found just once. This TCR was sampled from an adult in good health. The input for sequencing was peripheral blood, taken on day 0 of AZD1222 vaccination. The genes are TRBV12-3 or TRBV12-4 and TRBJ1-1; D unresolved. This CDR3 reads CASSLVQNTEAFF. In DNA form, the CDR3 reads TGTGCCAGCAGTTTGGTCCAGAACACTGAAGCTTTCTTT.